These T cell receptor beta chains were read from a single sample in a study of blood T cells in healthy people across ages. Using its own MiXCR run on the 5' RACE reads, TCRdb lists one record per CDR3 protein. Here the sample spans 980,000 or so distinct CDR3 sequences, around 49% being singletons. The sequenced sample was blood. These receptors all come from a man aged 25-45 years in good health. CDR3s include the opening cysteine and the closing phenylalanine or tryptophan. D genes are given only for firm matches. The size of a clone is reported for some rows only, either as once, few or many, or as a class for expanded clones.

v_gene	abundance	j_gene	d_gene	CDR3nt	CDR3aa
TRBV5-1	few	TRBJ2-3	TRBD1	TGCGCCAGCAGCACAGTCCCGGGACAGGGGGCGAGCTTATCAGATACGCAGTATTTT	CASSTVPGQGASLSDTQYF
TRBV27	NA	TRBJ2-7	TRBD1	TGTGCCAGCAGTTTAGGACAGGAGACCTCCTACGAGCAGTACTTC	CASSLGQETSYEQYF
TRBV20-1	NA	TRBJ2-3	TRBD2	TGCAGTGCAGGTTCCCTGGGACTAGCGGGGGGGCGTACGCAGTATTTT	CSAGSLGLAGGRTQYF
TRBV7-6	NA	TRBJ2-1	NA	TGTACCAGCAGCTTAGCTCCGGCGAGCTCCTACAATGAGCAGTTCTTC	CTSSLAPASSYNEQFF
TRBV29-1	NA	TRBJ1-1	NA	TGCAGTGCCACAGTCCTTAACACTGAAGCTTTCTTT	CSATVLNTEAFF
TRBV12-3/TRBV12-4	NA	TRBJ2-3	NA	TGTGCCAGCACTTTGGCCGGCCTCAGGAGTAGAGCAGATACGCAGTATTTT	CASTLAGLRSRADTQYF
TRBV12-3/TRBV12-4	NA	TRBJ1-4	NA	TGTGCCAGCAGAGTTCCGGGCGGTAATGAAAAACTGTTTTTT	CASRVPGGNEKLFF
TRBV7-3	NA	TRBJ2-1	TRBD1	TGTGCCAGCAGCGAGACAGGGGCCCCGGATGAGCAGTTCTTC	CASSETGAPDEQFF
TRBV7-2	few	TRBJ2-1	NA	TGTGCCAGCAGCTTCGCGAGCAATGGTGAGCAGTTCTTC	CASSFASNGEQFF
TRBV30	NA	TRBJ1-5	NA	TGTGCCTGGAGTTTAGGAAACAATCAGCCCCAGCATTTT	CAWSLGNNQPQHF
TRBV9	few	TRBJ2-2	TRBD2	TGTGCCAGCAGCTTTCCGGGGGGGGCCCTGTTTTTT	CASSFPGGALFF